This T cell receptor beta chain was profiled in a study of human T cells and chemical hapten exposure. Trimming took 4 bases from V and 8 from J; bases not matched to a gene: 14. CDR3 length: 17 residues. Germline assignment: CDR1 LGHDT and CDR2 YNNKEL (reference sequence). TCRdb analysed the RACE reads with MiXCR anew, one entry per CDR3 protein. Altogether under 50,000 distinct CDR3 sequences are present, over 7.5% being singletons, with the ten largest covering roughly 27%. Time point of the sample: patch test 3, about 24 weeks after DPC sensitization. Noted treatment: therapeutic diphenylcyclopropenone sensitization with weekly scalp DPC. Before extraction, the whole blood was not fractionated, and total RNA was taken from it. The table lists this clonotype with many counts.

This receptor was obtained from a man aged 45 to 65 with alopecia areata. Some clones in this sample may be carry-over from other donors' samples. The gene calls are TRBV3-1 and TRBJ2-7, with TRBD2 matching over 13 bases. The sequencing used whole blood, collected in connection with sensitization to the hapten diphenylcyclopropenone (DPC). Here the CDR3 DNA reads TGTGCCAGCAGCCCCTTGACTAGCGGGAGGTATCCTACGCAGCAGTACTTC. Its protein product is CASSPLTSGRYPTQQYF.